These 17 T cell receptor beta chains came from one sample sequenced in a study of blood T cell repertoires in COVID-19. Assay used: immunoSEQ multiplex PCR; TCRdb lists only in-frame clones, some missing. The sample records roughly 340,000 clones, around 87% being singletons. Sequencing input: PBMCs or T cells enriched from blood (not recorded which). The receptors were gathered from a man aged 18 to 29 who had recovered from COVID-19.

As for this clone: Other DNA sequences within the sample encode an identical CDR3. The gene calls are TRBV5-1 and TRBJ2-7; D not resolved. The CDR3 totals 12 residues. Germline V gene sequence: CDR1 SGHRS, CDR2 YFSETQ. V gave up 2 bases and J gave up 2 bases, with 5 bases separating them. Written as DNA, the CDR3 is TGCGCCAGCAGCTTTAATACCTACGAGCAGTACTTC. Encoded protein: CASSFNTYEQYF.

The chain carries TRBV21-1 and TRBJ1-3. TRBV21-1 is flagged as a pseudogene. The CDR3 is 12 residues long. The CDR3 nucleotides are TGTGCCAGCAGCACAAAAGCCGGGGCCATATATTTT. Translating it yields CASSTKAGAIYF.

The chain carries TRBV4-2 and TRBJ2-3; D perhaps matches TRBD2 (7 bases). V dropped 1 base and J dropped 1 base, with 12 bases sitting between them. The CDR3 is 16 residues long. From germline, CDR1 is LGHNA and CDR2 YNFKEQ. The CDR3 DNA sequence: TGTGCCAGCAGCCAAGTGGGCGGGGGCGGCACAGATACGCAGTATTTT. Translating gives CASSQVGGGGTDTQYF.

The V gene is TRBV7-9, the J gene TRBJ2-7; 7 bases match TRBD2. Germline CDR1 and CDR2: SEHNR and FQNEAQ (reference sequence). Trimming removed 2 bases from V and 2 bases from J; junction bases left unmatched: 6. This CDR3 has 15 residues. The CDR3, as DNA: TGTGCCAGCAGCTTACGGGGGGTTGGCGCCTACGAGCAGTACTTC. This encodes CASSLRGVGAYEQYF.

J is TRBJ2-1 and V is TRBV2, with D perhaps matching TRBD2 (6 bases). The V and J ends lost 1 base and 0 bases respectively, with 13 bases between them. Germline CDR1 reads SNHLY; CDR2 reads FYNNEI. The CDR3 is 17 amino acids. DNA of the CDR3: TGTGCCAGCAGTGAAGGGAAGCGGGCCATCTCCTACAATGAGCAGTTCTTC. It yields the protein CASSEGKRAISYNEQFF.

V gene TRBV27 combines with J gene TRBJ2-1; tentatively, D is TRBD2 (6 bases). Germline V gene sequence: CDR1 MNHEY, CDR2 SMNVEV (reference sequence). The CDR3 spans 15 residues. V lost 7 bases, J lost 0 bases, and 13 bases lay in between. The CDR3 nucleotides are TGTGCCAGCACCCCGGGACTGAGCTCCTACAATGAGCAGTTCTTC. It specifies CASTPGLSSYNEQFF.

This clone showed up just once. This chain uses TRBV6-5 with TRBJ2-7, with 9 bases identical to TRBD1. V dropped 2 bases and J dropped 3; count of bases not matched to a gene: 2. The CDR3 has 14 residues. The germline gives CDR1 MNHEY, CDR2 SVGAGI. CDR3 residues: CASSYGTGIYEQYF. DNA of the CDR3: TGTGCCAGCAGTTACGGGACAGGGATCTACGAGCAGTACTTC.

This chain uses TRBV11-2 with TRBJ2-3, with 7 nucleotides matching TRBD2. V shed 3 bases, J shed 5 bases, and the junction held 5 bases outside the gene matches. This CDR3 is built from 14 residues. Germline V lookup: CDR1 SGHAT, CDR2 FQNNGV. The CDR3, as DNA: TGTGCCAGCAGCTTCGCGGGAGCTGGAGATACGCAGTATTTT. Translating it yields CASSFAGAGDTQYF.

The chain joins TRBV6-2 or TRBV6-3 to TRBJ1-1; perhaps TRBD1 as D (6 bases). This CDR3 spans 14 amino acids. Deletions cut 2 bases from V and 7 bases from J, with 14 bases between. The V gene's germline CDR1 is MNHEY and CDR2 SVGEGT. The CDR3 DNA follows: TGTGCCAGCAGTTACATAGCCAGGGGTGGTGAAGCTTTCTTT. Translating it yields CASSYIARGGEAFF.

The genes are TRBV30 and TRBJ2-7; D remains unclear. Per germline, CDR1 GTSNPN and CDR2 SVGIG (reference sequence). V was pared by 5 bases and J by 5 bases, with 13 bases between. The CDR3 length is 12 residues. Written as DNA, the CDR3 is TGTGCCTGGTCACCCCTAATCGACGAGCAGTACTTC. This gives the protein CAWSPLIDEQYF.

With regard to this clone: A junction end diverges from the germline sequence, so it may reflect a read error. The V and J genes are TRBV12-3 or TRBV12-4 and TRBJ2-4, with 7 positions matching TRBD2. This CDR3 comprises 13 residues. The CDR3 here is CASRQTRVNGGNF. The CDR3 DNA reads TGTGCCAGCAGGCAGACGAGGGTCAACGGGGGGAACTTC.

V usage is TRBV5-1 and J usage is TRBJ1-1; D gene ambiguous. The V and J ends lost 2 bases and 0 bases respectively, with 14 bases between them. Germline V CDR1 and CDR2: SGHRS, YFSETQ. The CDR3 sequence is 16 residues long. This CDR3 is CASSFGQLRMNTEAFF. For the CDR3, the DNA is TGCGCCAGCAGCTTTGGGCAGCTACGCATGAACACTGAAGCTTTCTTT.

J is TRBJ2-3 and V is TRBV4-3; a possible D gene is TRBD2 (6 bases). This CDR3 comprises 14 residues. Trimming left V 0 bases short and J 3 bases short, with 7 bases between. Germline V gene data show CDR1 as LGHNA and CDR2 as YSLEER. This CDR3 is CASSQERETDTQYF. CDR3 bases: TGCGCCAGCAGCCAAGAACGGGAGACAGATACGCAGTATTTT.

V is TRBV7-9 and J is TRBJ1-2, with D unresolved. Germline CDR1 reads SEHNR; CDR2 reads FQNEAQ (reference sequence). The CDR3 has 12 residues. Trimming took off 4 bases at V and 7 bases at J, with 10 bases between the two ends. In DNA form, the CDR3 reads TGTGCCAGCAGCTCCACCGGTCGTGGCTACACCTTC. Protein: CASSSTGRGYTF.

The chain has TRBV2 and TRBJ1-4; a possible D gene is TRBD1 (5 bases). This CDR3 spans 15 amino acids. Trimming stripped 1 base from V and 0 bases from J, with 6 bases between. Germline loops: CDR1 SNHLY, CDR2 FYNNEI. CDR3 sequence: CASSEGTTTNEKLFF. The CDR3 nucleotides read TGTGCCAGCAGTGAAGGGACAACAACTAATGAAAAACTGTTTTTT.

The gene calls are TRBV5-1 and TRBJ2-7; tentative D call: TRBD2 (5 bases). V gave up 3 bases and J gave up 3 bases, with 7 bases separating them. The CDR3 spans 12 residues. The V gene's germline CDR1 is SGHRS and CDR2 YFSETQ. The DNA for the CDR3 is TGCGCCAGCAGCTCAGACTACTACGAGCAGTACTTC. It codes for CASSSDYYEQYF.

This clone was seen only once. The J gene is TRBJ2-3, the V gene TRBV7-3; 11 bases align to TRBD2. V gave up 5 bases and J gave up 0 bases; unmatched junction bases: 16. Germline values: CDR1 SGHTA, CDR2 FQGTGA. The CDR3 length is 20 residues. DNA for the CDR3: TGTGCCAGCAGCCTACGCGGGAGGCTAGCGGGGGGTCTAAGCACAGATACGCAGTATTTT. Translating it yields CASSLRGRLAGGLSTDTQYF.